This TCR beta chain was sequenced during a study of CD8+ T cells in alopecia areata. Study in general: Treated patients swallowed 5 to 10 mg of oral tofacitinib twice daily. Severity of treated patients was scored by affected scalp percentage.

In regard to this clone: The antigen is undetermined.

After isolation, RNA underwent reverse transcription to generate cDNA as the sequencing template. Some clones are missing from TCRdb's copy, which holds only in-frame ones; the method was immunoSEQ multiplex PCR. The repertoire holds about 120,000 clones, with approximately 59% as singletons. Overall study findings and caveats: Expanded CD8+ clones among the top 100, and scalp clonality, were significantly decreased by tofacitinib.

V was shortened by 3 bases and J by 0 bases, with 9 bases between the two germline ends. CDR3 length: 15 residues. Germline V lookup: CDR1 SGHTA, CDR2 FQGNSA. Described treatment: oral pan-JAK inhibitor, 5-10 mg twice daily. PBMCs yielded sorted CD4+ and CD8+ T cells. The V and J genes are TRBV7-2 and TRBJ2-1; tentatively, D is TRBD2 (5 bases). This specimen was CD8+ T cells sorted from blood, taken at week 4, from a patient treated with tofacitinib. This TCR derives from a human donor with alopecia areata. CDR3 in DNA: TGTGCCAGCAGCTTGGGGAGTAGCTCCTACAATGAGCAGTTCTTC. This gives the protein CASSLGSSSYNEQFF.